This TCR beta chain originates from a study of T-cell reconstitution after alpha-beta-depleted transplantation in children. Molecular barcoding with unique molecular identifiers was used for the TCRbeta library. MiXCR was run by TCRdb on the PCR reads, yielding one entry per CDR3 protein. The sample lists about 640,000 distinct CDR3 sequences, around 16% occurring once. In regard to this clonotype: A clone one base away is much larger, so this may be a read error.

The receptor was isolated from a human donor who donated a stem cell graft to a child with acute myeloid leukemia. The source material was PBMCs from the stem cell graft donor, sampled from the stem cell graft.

CDR3 amino acids: CACSLSLRQGKGYTF. The CDR3 DNA sequence: TGTGCCTGCAGCTTATCCCTAAGACAGGGAAAGGGCTACACCTTC. This chain connects TRBV7-2 to TRBJ1-2, with 7 bases fitting TRBD1. CDR1 SGHTA and CDR2 FQGNSA come from the germline V gene. CDR3 size: 15 residues.